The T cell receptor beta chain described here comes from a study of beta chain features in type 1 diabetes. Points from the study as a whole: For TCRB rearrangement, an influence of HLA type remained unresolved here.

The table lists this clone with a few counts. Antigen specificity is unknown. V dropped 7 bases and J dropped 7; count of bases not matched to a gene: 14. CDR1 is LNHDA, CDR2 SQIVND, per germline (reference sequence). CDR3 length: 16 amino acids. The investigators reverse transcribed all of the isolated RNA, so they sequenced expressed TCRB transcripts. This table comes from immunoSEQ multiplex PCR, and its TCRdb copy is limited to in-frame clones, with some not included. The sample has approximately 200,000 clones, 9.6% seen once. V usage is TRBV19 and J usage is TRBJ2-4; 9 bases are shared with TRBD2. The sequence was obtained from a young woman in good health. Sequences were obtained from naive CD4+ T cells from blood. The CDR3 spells CASTPTGLARGNIQYF. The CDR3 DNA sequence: TGTGCCAGTACGCCGACCGGACTAGCGAGAGGGAACATTCAGTACTTC.